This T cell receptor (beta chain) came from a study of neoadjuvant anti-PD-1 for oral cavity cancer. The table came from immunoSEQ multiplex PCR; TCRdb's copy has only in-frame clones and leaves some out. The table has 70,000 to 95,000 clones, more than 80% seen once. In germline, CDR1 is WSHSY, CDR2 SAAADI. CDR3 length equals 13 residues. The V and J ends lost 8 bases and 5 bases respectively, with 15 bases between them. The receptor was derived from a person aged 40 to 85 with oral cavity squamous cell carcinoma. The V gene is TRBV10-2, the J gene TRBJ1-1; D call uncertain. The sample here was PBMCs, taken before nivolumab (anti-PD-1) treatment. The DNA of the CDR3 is TGCGCCAGCGGGAGGGAGCTTCGAACTGAAGCTTTCTTT. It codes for CASGRELRTEAFF.